This T cell receptor (beta chain) was observed in a study of T-cell reconstitution after alpha-beta-depleted transplantation in children. Trimming cost V 5 bases and J 0 bases, with 19 bases left between them. Looked up from germline, CDR1 is SEHNR and CDR2 is FQNEAQ (reference sequence). This CDR3 region has 17 residues. Findings and caveats of the study: After one year, T-cell counts and TCRbeta diversity mostly came from new T cells. It was reported that alpha-beta T cells came from several hundred expanded graft clones (about two months after transplant). Surviving recipient T cells and thymic progenitors produced the high day-60 TCRbeta diversity seen in some patients.

Molecular barcoding with unique molecular identifiers was used for the TCRbeta library. From the PCR reads, TCRdb called clonotypes with MiXCR, one entry per CDR3 protein. This repertoire shows around 240,000 distinct CDR3 sequences, roughly 8% found once; its top ten account for 6.3%. The table lists this clonotype with many counts. Its antigen is currently unknown. The rearrangement links TRBV7-9 to TRBJ1-1, with D possibly being TRBD1 (6 bases). The TCR comes from a male patient aged 5 to 17 who had a stem cell transplant for acute lymphoblastic leukemia, so the T cells may come from the graft donor. The sample here was PBMCs, mostly from graft donor cells, taken 180 days after TCRalphabeta/CD19-depleted stem cell transplant. The CDR3 DNA reads as TGTGCCAGCAGCCCCGGTGGGTTGGGACATATGAACACTGAAGCTTTCTTT. This sequence encodes CASSPGGLGHMNTEAFF. Looking up the rest from reference TRBV7-9 and TRBJ1-1 gives the full variable domain: DTGVSQNPRHKITKRGQNVTFRCDPISEHNRLYWYRQTLGQGPEFLTYFQNEAQLEKSRLLSDRFSAERPKGSFSTLEIQRTEQGDSAMYLCASSPGGLGHMNTEAFFGQGTRLTVV.